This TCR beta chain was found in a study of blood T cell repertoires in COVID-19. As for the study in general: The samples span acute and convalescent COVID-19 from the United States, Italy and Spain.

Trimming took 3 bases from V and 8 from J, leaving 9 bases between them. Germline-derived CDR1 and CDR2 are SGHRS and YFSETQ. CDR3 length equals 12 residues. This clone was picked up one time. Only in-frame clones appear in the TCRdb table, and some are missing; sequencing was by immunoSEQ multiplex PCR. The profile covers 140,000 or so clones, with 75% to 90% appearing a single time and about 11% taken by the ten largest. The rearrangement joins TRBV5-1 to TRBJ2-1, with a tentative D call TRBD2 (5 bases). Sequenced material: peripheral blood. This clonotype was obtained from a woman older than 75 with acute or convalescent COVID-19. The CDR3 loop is CASSSAGDEQFF. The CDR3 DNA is TGCGCCAGCAGCTCCGCCGGGGATGAGCAGTTCTTC.